This TCR beta chain was recorded in a study of post-analysis software for immune sequencing data. Study background: In terms of disease course, relapsing-remitting, secondary progressive and progressive-relapsing multiple sclerosis were included. Study-wide results and limits: Controls significantly exceeded multiple sclerosis patients in normalized Chao1 diversity. Under F measure analysis, samples from one preparation batch co-clustered strongly.

Notes on this clonotype: The antigen is unknown.

Carried by the TCR beta cDNA libraries were unique molecular identifiers. Each batch of about 0.95 to 11 million T cells produced some 500,000 cDNA molecules. One entry per CDR3 protein, called by TCRdb with MiXCR from the PCR reads. The sample has under 650,000 distinct CDR3 sequences, about 40% seen once; the top ten hold over 1.5%. Sequenced: blood. This clonotype was obtained from a girl aged 5-17 years with multiple sclerosis.

The CDR3 reads CASRGDTYSYEQYF. The CDR3 DNA is TGTGCCAGCAGGGGGGACACCTACTCCTACGAGCAGTACTTC. The chain is built from TRBV2 and TRBJ2-5; possibly TRBD1 for D (6 bases). Matching the DNA end better, TRBJ2-7 makes the J call doubtful. Germline lookup yields CDR1 SNHLY and CDR2 FYNNEI. This CDR3 comprises 14 residues.